Listed below are T cell receptor beta chains from one sample, sequenced in a study of T-cell reconstitution after alpha-beta-depleted transplantation in children. TCRdb recomputed calls from the PCR reads with MiXCR, one row per CDR3 protein. The top ten clones hold about 9.5% of a sample with some 280,000 distinct CDR3 sequences, 9.9% of them seen once. Sequencing was performed on PBMCs from the stem cell graft donor, taken from the stem cell graft. These receptors were taken from a human donor who donated a stem cell graft to a child with SCID. The CDR3 runs from the conserved cysteine through the conserved F or W. A D gene is named only where the DNA matches it firmly. Clone size is stated in some rows and not others, as once, few, many or a class when expanded.

v_call,clone_size,j_call,cdr3_length,d_call,cdr3_nt,cdr3_aa
TRBV28,many,TRBJ2-3,16,NA,TGTGCCAGCTTTACATCAGGTGGCCTCGTCACAGATACGCAGTATTTT,CASFTSGGLVTDTQYF
TRBV20-1,NA,TRBJ2-5,13,TRBD2,TGCAGTGCCCAAGCGGGGAGGCTTGAGACCCAGTACTTC,CSAQAGRLETQYF
TRBV12-3/TRBV12-4,few,TRBJ2-5,12,NA,TGTGCCAGCAGTTGGGACGGTGAGACCCAGTACTTC,CASSWDGETQYF
TRBV4-1,few,TRBJ2-1,15,NA,TGCGCCAGCAGCCAGGCGGGACTGACTCCCAATGAGCAGTTCTTC,CASSQAGLTPNEQFF
TRBV20-1,few,TRBJ2-7,14,NA,TGCAGTGCTAGAGAGGCCGGGATCATCTACGAGCAGTACTTC,CSAREAGIIYEQYF
TRBV10-3,NA,TRBJ2-5,12,NA,TGTGCCATCAGTGGTGGGGACGAGACCCAGTACTTC,CAISGGDETQYF
TRBV28,many,TRBJ2-7,11,NA,TGTGCCAGCAGTACTCCATACGAGCAGTACTTC,CASSTPYEQYF
TRBV25-1,few,TRBJ2-3,13,NA,TGTGCCAGCAGTGAAGAGGCCAGGGTCGATACGTATTTT,CASSEEARVDTYF
TRBV5-1,few,TRBJ2-1,14,NA,TGCGCCAGCAGGGGCCAGGGTCCCTACAATGAGCAGTTCTTC,CASRGQGPYNEQFF
TRBV5-1,NA,TRBJ2-7,16,TRBD2,TGCGCCAGCAGCTTGGCTCCGGGACTAGTTGAGTACGAGCAGTACTTC,CASSLAPGLVEYEQYF
TRBV2,NA,TRBJ1-2,14,NA,TGTGCCAGCAGTGAAGTTTGGGGGGCCGGTGGCTACACCTTC,CASSEVWGAGGYTF
TRBV5-8,many,TRBJ1-5,15,NA,TGTGCCAGCAGCTTACAGGGTGGCTTTAATCAGCCCCAGCATTTT,CASSLQGGFNQPQHF
TRBV3-1,few,TRBJ2-3,15,NA,TGTGCCACCTGCAAGGAGGGGACTGGGACAGATACGCAGTATTTT,CATCKEGTGTDTQYF
TRBV25-1,many,TRBJ2-7,15,TRBD1,TGTGCCAGCAGTGAAGTAGACAGGGGAGCCTACGAGCAGTACTTC,CASSEVDRGAYEQYF
TRBV6-1,few,TRBJ2-2,14,NA,TGTGCCAGCGTGCGACTACAGGGAGCCGGGGAGCTGTTTTTT,CASVRLQGAGELFF
TRBV20-1,NA,TRBJ2-1,13,TRBD1,TGCAGTGCCTGGACAGGGTTTGGCAATGAGCAGTTCTTC,CSAWTGFGNEQFF